Presented here are 20 T cell receptor beta chains from one specimen sequenced in a study of blood T cells in healthy people across ages. Primed by a sample-barcoded 5' primer and a J-beta primer mix, a second PCR proceeded for about 7 to 11 cycles. TCRdb called the 5' RACE reads again in MiXCR, with one record for every CDR3 protein. The data hold more than 750,000 distinct CDR3 sequences, with almost 30% observed a single time. These same data were also listed under a study on T cells of mothers and their children.

Input material: blood. The origin of the receptors is a woman in her 40s in good health.

The chain is built from TRBV28 and TRBJ2-5; TRBD1 agrees at 9 bases. The end of the DNA fits TRBJ2-7 better, so the J call may be wrong. Germline CDR1 MDHEN, CDR2 SYDVKM. The length of the CDR3 is 14 residues. The CDR3 loop is CASGRTGELYEQYF. CDR3 DNA: TGTGCCAGCGGTAGGACAGGGGAATTATACGAGCAGTACTTC.

There are a few counts of this clonotype. The genes are TRBV4-3 and TRBJ1-6; TRBD1 is a possible D gene (5 bases). Deletions cut 1 base from V and 6 bases from J, with 10 bases between. Per the germline V gene, CDR1 is LGHNA and CDR2 is YSLEER. The CDR3 spans 15 residues. In DNA, the CDR3 is TGCGCCAGCAGCCAAGCGGGACGGCCTAATTCACCCCTCCACTTT. Translating gives CASSQAGRPNSPLHF.

This chain links TRBV30 with TRBJ2-1, with 10 bases fitting TRBD2. V was clipped by 1 base and J by 5 bases; unmatched bases: 8. Germline V gene lookup returns CDR1 GTSNPN and CDR2 SVGIG (reference sequence). The CDR3 is 16 amino acids. DNA for the CDR3: TGTGCCTGGAGTGCTACCACTAGCGGGGTTGACAATGAGCAGTTCTTC. Translated: CAWSATTSGVDNEQFF.

As concerns this clonotype: Possible read error: a much larger clone is one base away. The rearrangement links TRBV6-5 to TRBJ2-7; possibly TRBD1 for D (6 bases). V was pared by 2 bases and J by 10 bases, with 21 bases between. There are 15 residues in the CDR3. Germline-derived CDR1 and CDR2 are MNHEY and SVGAGI. In nucleotides, the CDR3 is TGTGCCAGCAGTTACAGGGACACCTCCCTTTTGGAACAGTACTTC. Translation gives CASSYRDTSLLEQYF.

The rearrangement joins TRBV20-1 to TRBJ1-1; TRBD1 matches 8 bases. Trimming at V came to 6 bases and at J to 3 bases, leaving 6 bases not matched to a gene. CDR1 and CDR2 (germline): DFQATT, SNEGSKA (reference sequence). The CDR3 loop spans 13 amino acids. DNA of the CDR3: TGCAGTGCCGGCACGGACAGGGACACTGAAGCTTTCTTT. It is translated as CSAGTDRDTEAFF.

This clonotype was seen a single time. V usage is TRBV20-1 and J usage is TRBJ1-2, with 7 bases identical to TRBD1. Trimming removed 3 bases from V and 0 bases from J; junction bases left unmatched: 4. In germline, CDR1 is DFQATT, CDR2 SNEGSKA (reference sequence). The CDR3 covers 14 residues. The CDR3 sequence is CSARDRRTNYGYTF. Here the CDR3 DNA reads TGCAGTGCTAGGGACAGGAGAACTAACTATGGCTACACCTTC.

The chain employs TRBV5-5 and TRBJ1-2, with 12 bases fitting TRBD1. This CDR3 spans 17 amino acids. V gave up 3 bases and J gave up 8 bases; unmatched junction bases: 14. The germline V gene has CDR1 SGHKS and CDR2 YYEKEE (reference sequence). The CDR3 bases are TGTGCCAGCAGCTCGCAGCTAACCGGGACAGGGGGCGCGGGCTACACCTTC. It codes for CASSSQLTGTGGAGYTF.

This clonotype was seen a handful of times. This chain connects TRBV5-1 to TRBJ2-3, with D possibly matching TRBD1 (5 bases). Trimming left V 4 bases short and J 2 bases short, with 17 bases between. The CDR3 is 16 amino acids. Germline V lookup: CDR1 SGHRS, CDR2 YFSETQ. CDR3 in amino acids: CASSPSAGSLTDTQYF. DNA for the CDR3: TGCGCCAGCAGCCCGTCGGCAGGGTCCCTCACAGATACGCAGTATTTT.

This clonotype was seen a few times. CDR3 sequence: CSARVGRGKDWDEQFF. In DNA, the CDR3 is TGCAGTGCTAGAGTGGGAAGGGGCAAAGATTGGGATGAGCAGTTCTTC. The chain joins TRBV20-1 to TRBJ2-1, with a tentative D call TRBD1 (5 bases). This CDR3 has 16 residues. Between the trimmed V and J ends, which lost 1 base and 8 bases, there was a span of 21 bases. Germline values: CDR1 DFQATT, CDR2 SNEGSKA (reference sequence).

There are many counts of this clonotype. The J gene is TRBJ1-5, the V gene TRBV25-1, with D unclear. Deletions cut 3 bases from V and 2 bases from J, with 8 bases between. Germline-derived CDR1 and CDR2 are MGHDK and SYGVNS. This CDR3 spans 14 amino acids. CDR3 DNA: TGTGCCAGCAGTGACTCGCAGGGCAATCAGCCCCAGCATTTT. As protein: CASSDSQGNQPQHF.

Concerning this clonotype: Compared with germline, one end of the junction differs, possibly owing to a read error. This rearrangement joins TRBV10-3 to TRBJ2-3; D tentatively fits TRBD1 or TRBD2 (5 bases each). The CDR3 runs to 15 residues. The germline V gene has CDR1 ENHRY and CDR2 SYGVKD. The CDR3 sequence: CAIGELQGVGDTQYF. CDR3 DNA sequence: TGTGCCATCGGTGAGTTGCAGGGAGTCGGGGATACGCAGTATTTT.

Ten or more counts support this clonotype. V usage is TRBV5-5 and J usage is TRBJ2-7, with D possibly TRBD1 on 6 matching bases. This CDR3 comprises 13 residues. The germline gives CDR1 SGHKS, CDR2 YYEKEE (reference sequence). V was shortened by 5 bases and J by 1 base, with 10 bases between the two germline ends. CDR3 DNA: TGTGCCAGCAGGTCTGGACAGTCCTACGAGCAGTACTTC. Protein: CASRSGQSYEQYF.

This chain uses TRBV5-1 with TRBJ1-3, with 11 bases identical to TRBD1. The germline V gene has CDR1 SGHRS and CDR2 YFSETQ. Losses at the gene ends were 2 bases for V and 8 bases for J; bases not matched to a gene: 6. The length of the CDR3 is 15 residues. The CDR3 loop is CASSFGQGAMDTIYF. The CDR3 coding sequence is TGCGCCAGCAGCTTCGGACAGGGGGCGATGGACACCATATATTTT.

V usage is TRBV7-2 and J usage is TRBJ2-7; the D is unclear. Trimming removed 1 base from V and 3 bases from J, with 16 bases in between. The CDR3 is made up of 16 amino acids. Germline CDR1 reads SGHTA; CDR2 reads FQGNSA. CDR3 DNA sequence: TGTGCCAGCAGCTTAGATTCGGTTCTAGGGTTCTACGAGCAGTACTTC. Translating it yields CASSLDSVLGFYEQYF. Supplemented by reference TRBV7-2 and TRBJ2-7, the full variable domain reads GAGVSQSPSNKVTEKGKDVELRCDPISGHTALYWYRQSLGQGLEFLIYFQGNSAPDKSGLPSDRFSAERTGGSVSTLTIQRTQQEDSAVYLCASSLDSVLGFYEQYFGPGTRLTVT.

V gene TRBV4-3 combines with J gene TRBJ1-1; D is undetermined. Trimming took 0 bases from V and 0 from J, leaving 11 bases between them. In germline, CDR1 is LGHNA, CDR2 YSLEER. The CDR3 contains 16 residues. The CDR3 here is CASSQEDISMNTEAFF. The CDR3 nucleotides are TGCGCCAGCAGCCAAGAAGATATAAGTATGAACACTGAAGCTTTCTTT.

This clonotype came up a few times. The chain combines TRBV3-1 with TRBJ2-6, with 9 bases that match TRBD2. The CDR3 length is 18 residues. V lost 1 base, J lost 0 bases, and 4 bases stayed unmatched. Germline-derived CDR1 and CDR2 are LGHDT and YNNKEL (reference sequence). CDR3 nucleotide sequence: TGTGCCAGCAGCCAAGGGCTAGCGGGGAACTCTGGGGCCAACGTCCTGACTTTC. This translates into CASSQGLAGNSGANVLTF.

This clonotype was seen a handful of times. The chain has TRBV6-6 and TRBJ2-7; maybe TRBD1 (5 bases). This CDR3 spans 12 amino acids. V was clipped by 9 bases and J by 1 base, with 10 bases between them. The germline gives CDR1 MNHNY, CDR2 SVGAGI (reference sequence). CDR3 DNA sequence: TGTGCCAGTAAGGACACATCCTACGAGCAGTACTTC. It encodes CASKDTSYEQYF.

Only a few counts were recorded for this clonotype. The chain carries TRBV2 and TRBJ2-2; TRBD1 matches 7 bases. V lost 6 bases and J lost 2; bases outside the gene matches: 6. The CDR3 has 15 residues. Germline V CDR1 and CDR2: SNHLY, FYNNEI. The CDR3 bases are TGTGCCAGCAGGACCGGGACAGTTAACACCGGGGAGCTGTTTTTT. Amino acid sequence: CASRTGTVNTGELFF.

Worth noting for this clonotype: Germline is not matched at one junction end, which may reflect a read error. This rearrangement joins TRBV2 to TRBJ2-3; D gene uncertain. Germline CDR1 reads SNHLY; CDR2 reads FYNNEI. This CDR3 spans 11 amino acids. The CDR3 nucleotides read TGCGCCAGCCTTACGGTGGATACGCAGTATTTT. Translating gives CASLTVDTQYF.

There are a few counts of this clonotype. A much larger clonotype is one base distant, so this may be a read error. The chain recombines TRBV7-2 with TRBJ2-7; 9 bases are a match to TRBD1. Germline values: CDR1 SGHTA, CDR2 FQGNSA. This CDR3 region has 16 residues. This CDR3 reads CAGSPMGQGIPYEQYF. The DNA of the CDR3 is TGTGCCGGCAGCCCGATGGGACAGGGAATACCCTACGAGCAGTACTTC.